One T cell receptor beta chain is described in this entry. Per the original methods: For nucleated cells, counts were estimated from reference gene primer amplification. Profiled with immunoSEQ multiplex PCR; TCRdb holds only in-frame clones, not every one. V and J calls plus clone size are reproduced from that table; the DNA served to infer D and trimming. Counted here are 200,000 to 300,000 clones, about 84% occurring once; the ten biggest clones make up 5% to 7%. The sample comes from a study of blood T cell repertoires in COVID-19. The V end lost 2 bases, the J end lost 8 bases, and 12 bases lay between the germline ends. This CDR3 is 12 amino acids long. Per germline, CDR1 GTSNPN and CDR2 SVGIG (reference sequence).

The receptor's source is an elderly woman with COVID-19, enrolled during active disease. The chain links TRBV30 to TRBJ1-2, with D possibly TRBD1 on 6 matching bases. Specimen: peripheral blood. The CDR3 loop reads CAWSMWGGGYTF. In DNA, the CDR3 is TGTGCCTGGAGTATGTGGGGGGGCGGCTACACCTTC.